This T cell receptor (beta chain) was sequenced during a study of blood T cell repertoires in COVID-19. About the study: The origin of the acute and convalescent COVID-19 samples was the United States, Italy and Spain.

The table came from immunoSEQ multiplex PCR; TCRdb's copy has only in-frame clones and leaves some out. Of 200,000 to 250,000 clones listed, 80% are singletons. Per the germline V gene, CDR1 is SGHRS and CDR2 is YFSETQ. Trimming at V came to 0 bases and at J to 4 bases, leaving 4 bases not matched to a gene. The CDR3 is 15 amino acids. This clone appeared a single time. Participants came from about 23 US areas, aged roughly 18 to 89 years. Sequencing was done on a sample of PBMCs or T cells enriched from blood (not recorded which). The receptor was derived from a woman in her thirties or forties with acute COVID-19. V gene TRBV5-1 combines with J gene TRBJ2-3; 8 bases line up with TRBD2. In nucleotides, the CDR3 is TGCGCCAGCAGCTTGGCGGGAGGGCCCTCAGATACGCAGTATTTT. Translation: CASSLAGGPSDTQYF.